The 11 T cell receptor beta chains presented below share a single source sample, sequenced in a study of control samples from healthy donors and cancer patients (dated by TCRdb to 2019 to 2021). Libraries were made using the immunoSEQ multiplex PCR assay. TCRdb provides this immuneACCESS table in a form limited to in-frame rearrangements. Some clones are lacking; in checked studies, under half of them reflect an unresolved V gene, and why the rest are absent is not known. In this sample the table shows 90,000 to 100,000 clones, about 79% of which occur a single time. Of the sample, about 10% is held by the ten largest clones. Input material: blood. The receptors here all came from a woman between 25 and 40 years old in good health.

V is TRBV6-5 and J is TRBJ2-7; 7 positions match TRBD2. V was pared by 6 bases and J by 5 bases, with 13 bases of the junction left unmatched. CDR1 MNHEY and CDR2 SVGAGI come from the germline V gene. The CDR3 has 15 amino acids. The CDR3 reads CASSRAGRFSNEQYF. In DNA, the CDR3 is TGTGCCAGCAGCCGAGCGGGGCGGTTTTCCAACGAGCAGTACTTC.

The chain combines TRBV9 with TRBJ2-1, with no clear D. CDR3 length equals 15 residues. Trimming took off 4 bases at V and 6 bases at J, with 17 bases between the two ends. Looked up from germline, CDR1 is SGDLS and CDR2 is YYNGEE. The CDR3 nucleotides are TGTGCCAGCAGCACCCAGGAGATTTGGGGCAATGAGCAGTTCTTC. Translating it yields CASSTQEIWGNEQFF.

This rearrangement joins TRBV3-1 (or the pseudogene TRBV3-2) to TRBJ1-1; D is possibly TRBD1 (5 bases). The CDR3 runs to 14 residues. Germline V gene lookup returns CDR1 LGHDT and CDR2 YNNKEL (reference sequence). V was cut by 4 bases and J by 3 bases, with 12 bases left in between. This chain's CDR3 is CASSLGAQDTEAFF. The DNA for the CDR3 is TGTGCCAGCAGCCTCGGGGCGCAGGACACTGAAGCTTTCTTT.

The chain employs TRBV6-5 and TRBJ1-2; 9 bases line up with TRBD1. The CDR3 length is 15 residues. Germline V gene data show CDR1 as MNHEY and CDR2 as SVGAGI. V was clipped by 5 bases and J by 3 bases; unmatched bases: 7. As DNA, the CDR3 is TGTGCCAGCAGTCGGAGGGGACAGGGAGACTATGGCTACACCTTC. This gives the protein CASSRRGQGDYGYTF.

This sequence joins TRBV25-1 and TRBJ2-7, with D perhaps TRBD1 (5 bases). Germline lookup yields CDR1 MGHDK and CDR2 SYGVNS. Between the trimmed V and J ends, which lost 6 bases and 3 bases, there was a span of 18 bases. The length of the CDR3 is 15 residues. The chain's CDR3 is CASSSTPGQGYEQYF. CDR3 coding DNA: TGTGCCAGCAGCTCGACGCCTGGGCAGGGCTACGAGCAGTACTTC.

The genes are TRBV5-1 and TRBJ1-1; 11 positions match TRBD1. V lost 3 bases to trimming and J lost 6 bases; unmatched junction nucleotides: 7. CDR3 size: 15 residues. Germline V CDR1 and CDR2: SGHRS, YFSETQ. The CDR3 is CASSSRDRGTAEAFF. The CDR3 nucleotides are TGCGCCAGCAGCTCACGGGACAGGGGGACCGCTGAAGCTTTCTTT.

The chain employs TRBV30 and TRBJ1-2; 11 nucleotides align to TRBD1. The germline V gene has CDR1 GTSNPN and CDR2 SVGIG (reference sequence). With V trimmed by 3 bases and J by 7 bases, 7 bases remained unmatched. CDR3 length: 14 amino acids. The CDR3 region is CAWSPTGTGGGYTF. The CDR3 bases are TGTGCCTGGAGCCCCACCGGGACAGGGGGTGGCTACACCTTC.

The DNA of the CDR3 is TGCGCCAGCAGCTCCATGACAGGGAAAAACACTGAAGCTTTCTTT. As protein: CASSSMTGKNTEAFF. This chain connects TRBV5-1 to TRBJ1-1; 7 nucleotides align to TRBD1. The CDR3 is made up of 15 amino acids. The germline CDR1 and CDR2 sequences are SGHRS and YFSETQ. V shed 3 bases, J shed 2 bases, and the junction held 7 bases outside the gene matches.

The gene calls are TRBV5-4 and TRBJ2-1, with a weak D call TRBD2 (6 bases). The CDR3 sequence is 16 residues long. Germline assignment: CDR1 SGHNT and CDR2 YYREEE (reference sequence). V shed 4 bases and J shed 7 bases, with 21 bases lying between them. CDR3 DNA sequence: TGTGCCAGCAGCAGACCACTAGCAGCCGCGGTAAATGAGCAGTTCTTC. It encodes CASSRPLAAAVNEQFF.

V gene TRBV2 combines with J gene TRBJ2-4, with 7 bases that match TRBD1. The CDR3 has 17 amino acids. Losses at the gene ends were 2 bases for V and 0 bases for J; bases not matched to a gene: 7. Germline-derived CDR1 and CDR2 are SNHLY and FYNNEI. The CDR3 is CASSETGTATAKNIQYF. Here the CDR3 DNA reads TGTGCCAGCAGTGAAACCGGGACAGCGACAGCCAAAAACATTCAGTACTTC.

This chain links TRBV5-6 with TRBJ2-5; tentatively, D is TRBD1 (5 bases). V lost 5 bases and J 3 bases, leaving 11 bases between the germline ends. Germline CDR1 reads SGHDT; CDR2 reads YYEEEE. This CDR3 has 13 residues. The CDR3 nucleotides are TGTGCCAGCAGTCCAACCAGGGAAGAGACCCAGTACTTC. Translation gives CASSPTREETQYF. The complete variable domain, with remaining parts taken from reference TRBV5-6 and TRBJ2-5, reads DAGVTQSPTHLIKTRGQQVTLRCSPKSGHDTVSWYQQALGQGPQFIFQYYEEEERQRGNFPDRFSGHQFPNYSSELNVNALLLGDSALYLCASSPTREETQYFGPGTRLLVL.